This T cell receptor (beta chain) was obtained from a study of blood T cell repertoires in COVID-19. Study information: COVID-19 samples from acute and convalescent phases originated in the United States, Italy and Spain. PBMCs, B-cell-depleted T cells, or T cells were the source of the cDNA or gDNA that made up the material.

Germline assignment: CDR1 LGHDT and CDR2 YNNKEL (reference sequence). The V end lost 1 base, the J end lost 4 bases, and 13 bases lay between the germline ends. The CDR3 loop spans 15 amino acids. Libraries were prepared by immunoSEQ multiplex PCR; TCRdb keeps only in-frame clonotypes and omits some of them. The profile shows 110,000 to 150,000 clones, around 88% of them singletons. Sequenced sample: peripheral blood. The V gene is TRBV3-1 (or the pseudogene TRBV3-2), the J gene TRBJ1-2; weak D call: TRBD1 (5 bases). The receptor's source is a man aged 55 to 70 with active or convalescent COVID-19. CDR3 DNA: TGTGCCAGCAGCCAAGCAGCCGGGGGAGGCTATGGCTACACCTTC. This codes for CASSQAAGGGYGYTF.